This T cell receptor (beta chain) appears in the sequencing data of a study of shared clonotypes between healthy human individuals. The method was immunoSEQ multiplex PCR; TCRdb's version includes in-frame clones alone and lacks a portion of them. The sample yields about 1,800,000 clones, around 96% seen once. Germline CDR1 SEHNR, CDR2 FQNEAQ (reference sequence). The CDR3 covers 13 residues. The germline V and J ends were trimmed by 4 bases and 4 bases, with 7 bases remaining between them. Terminally differentiated effector memory CD45RA+ cells were left out of the naive CD8 fraction, which was CD45RO-negative and positively selected for CCR7.

The sequenced sample consisted of naive CD8+ T cells sorted from blood. This receptor was identified in a man aged 18 to 29 in good health. The rearrangement joins TRBV7-9 to TRBJ2-2, with unresolved D. CDR3 sequence reads: CASSYIPTGELFF. DNA for the CDR3: TGTGCCAGCAGCTACATCCCCACCGGGGAGCTGTTTTTT.